The 26 T cell receptor beta chains listed next were all sequenced from one sample in a study of shared clonotypes between healthy human individuals. Generated by immunoSEQ multiplex PCR, the TCRdb table keeps only in-frame clones and is missing some. The sample has fewer than 2.5 million clones, under 95% seen once. The sequenced sample was naive CD4+ T cells from PBMCs. Subset given: CD45RA+ positively selected. The receptors here all came from a man aged 18 to 35 in good health. Some clones in this sample may be carry-over from other donors' samples.

This clone was seen only once. This chain joins TRBV10-2 and TRBJ2-1; 7 bases agree with TRBD2. Germline V gene sequence: CDR1 WSHSY, CDR2 SAAADI. Trimming cost V 10 bases and J 4 bases; bases outside gene matches: 10. The CDR3 runs 14 residues. Written as DNA, the CDR3 is TGCGCCACCGGATCTAGCGGTCCTTACAATGAGCAGTTCTTC. Translated, it gives CATGSSGPYNEQFF.

The CDR3 reads CASSFADRPVVGYTF. The CDR3, as DNA: TGTGCCAGCAGCTTTGCGGACAGGCCGGTAGTAGGCTACACCTTC. The chain carries TRBV7-9 and TRBJ1-2; 7 bases fit TRBD1. The J segment lost 8 bases and the V segment lost 3 bases, leaving 12 bases of the junction unmatched. The CDR3 is 15 residues long. Germline CDR1 reads SEHNR; CDR2 reads FQNEAQ (reference sequence).

The chain uses TRBV27 and TRBJ2-7; D is perhaps TRBD1 (6 bases). The germline CDR1 and CDR2 sequences are MNHEY and SMNVEV (reference sequence). The V end was cut by 6 bases, the J end by 4 bases, with 25 bases between. The CDR3 contains 17 residues. The CDR3 region is CASSSRGLLAAVYEQYF. CDR3 in DNA: TGTGCCAGCAGCTCCAGGGGTCTCCTGGCAGCCGTGTACGAGCAGTACTTC.

V gene TRBV28 combines with J gene TRBJ1-5; the match to TRBD1 covers 8 bases. The V gene's germline CDR1 is MDHEN and CDR2 SYDVKM. Trimming removed 5 bases from V and 1 base from J; junction bases left unmatched: 10. There are 17 residues in the CDR3. CDR3 region: CASSPRQGRESNQPQHF. The CDR3 region has the DNA TGTGCCAGCAGTCCACGACAGGGGAGAGAGAGCAATCAGCCCCAGCATTTT.

This clone was seen once. The rearrangement links TRBV5-1 to TRBJ2-2; D is undetermined. This CDR3 region has 14 residues. V shed 2 bases and J shed 4 bases, with 9 bases lying between them. The germline gives CDR1 SGHRS, CDR2 YFSETQ. The CDR3 loop reads CASSLTASTGELFF. The CDR3 DNA reads as TGCGCCAGCAGCTTAACAGCTTCCACCGGGGAGCTGTTTTTT.

The chain has TRBV7-8 and TRBJ2-7, with D perhaps assigned TRBD1 or TRBD2 (6 bases each). V was shortened by 4 bases and J by 3 bases, with 19 bases between the two germline ends. This CDR3 spans 16 amino acids. Germline CDR1 and CDR2: SGHVS and FQNEAQ. The CDR3 region is CASSSQAGTLHYEQYF. DNA of the CDR3: TGTGCCAGCAGCTCTCAGGCGGGGACACTTCACTACGAGCAGTACTTC.

Concerning this clone itself: Other DNA sequences in this specimen translate into the identical CDR3. This rearrangement joins TRBV5-4 to TRBJ2-7; the D call may be TRBD1 or TRBD2 (6 bases each). V lost 4 bases and J 3 bases, leaving 14 bases between the germline ends. Germline V gives CDR1 SGHNT, CDR2 YYREEE (reference sequence). The CDR3 consists of 14 residues. CDR3 DNA sequence: TGTGCCAGCAGCCTGGAGGGGGGCCGCTACGAGCAGTACTTC. Encoded protein: CASSLEGGRYEQYF.

V gene TRBV11-2 combines with J gene TRBJ2-7, with a tentative D call TRBD2 (6 bases). Trimming removed 5 bases from V and 5 bases from J, with 16 bases in between. This CDR3 has 14 amino acids. CDR1 and CDR2 (germline): SGHAT, FQNNGV. Here the CDR3 reads CASSLWGGNDEQYF. The DNA of the CDR3 is TGTGCCAGCAGCCTGTGGGGCGGGAACGACGAGCAGTACTTC. Full variable domain (missing parts from reference TRBV11-2 and TRBJ2-7): EAGVAQSPRYKIIEKRQSVAFWCNPISGHATLYWYQQILGQGPKLLIQFQNNGVVDDSQLPKDRFSAERLKGVDSTLKIQPAKLEDSAVYLCASSLWGGNDEQYFGPGTRLTVT.

The V call is TRBV5-6, the J call TRBJ2-7; 7 nucleotides agree with TRBD1. Losses at the gene ends were 4 bases for V and 3 bases for J; bases not matched to a gene: 13. The germline V gene has CDR1 SGHDT and CDR2 YYEEEE. The CDR3 loop spans 16 amino acids. The DNA for the CDR3 is TGTGCCAGCAGCGCTTCCGGGACAGCTAACTTCTACGAGCAGTACTTC. This gives the protein CASSASGTANFYEQYF.

Concerning this clone: Its ends do not fully match the called genes, so a read error is possible. V and J are TRBV7-2 and TRBJ2-3; TRBD2 matches 7 bases. This CDR3 spans 13 amino acids. Germline assignment: CDR1 SGHTA and CDR2 FQGNSA. CDR3 in DNA: TGTGCCAGCAGTTTAGAGCGGGGAGATACGCAGTATTTT. It is translated as CASSLERGDTQYF.

This chain uses TRBV10-3 with TRBJ1-2; D is perhaps TRBD1 (6 bases). Between the trimmed V and J ends, which lost 0 bases and 5 bases, there was a span of 22 bases. The CDR3 has 18 residues. Germline V lookup: CDR1 ENHRY, CDR2 SYGVKD. The CDR3 sequence: CAISESIPRTALLYGYTF. As DNA, the CDR3 is TGTGCCATCAGTGAGTCGATTCCCCGGACAGCCCTTCTTTATGGCTACACCTTC.

This chain connects TRBV7-2 to TRBJ1-2; 7 nucleotides match TRBD1. Germline V CDR1 and CDR2: SGHTA, FQGNSA. J gave up 8 bases and V 1 base, and 4 bases lay outside the gene matches. CDR3 length equals 13 residues. Here the CDR3 DNA reads TGTGCCAGCAGCTTAGTGGCAGGGGGAGGCTACACCTTC. Encoded protein: CASSLVAGGGYTF.

V and J are TRBV7-2 and TRBJ1-2, with a tentative D call TRBD1 (5 bases). The CDR3 consists of 15 residues. Germline-derived CDR1 and CDR2 are SGHTA and FQGNSA. Trimming pared 1 base from V and 8 bases from J, leaving 17 bases between. The CDR3 loop is CASSLEGLGGSGYTF. The DNA of the CDR3 is TGTGCCAGCAGCTTAGAGGGGTTAGGAGGGAGCGGCTACACCTTC. The entire variable domain, with the rest obtained from reference TRBV7-2 and TRBJ1-2, is as follows: GAGVSQSPSNKVTEKGKDVELRCDPISGHTALYWYRQSLGQGLEFLIYFQGNSAPDKSGLPSDRFSAERTGGSVSTLTIQRTQQEDSAVYLCASSLEGLGGSGYTFGSGTRLTVV.

As concerns this clone: Other DNA sequences within the sample encode an identical CDR3. The J gene is TRBJ2-5, the V gene TRBV28; D might be TRBD1 (6 bases). V lost 2 bases and J lost 1, with 8 bases in between. Germline loops: CDR1 MDHEN, CDR2 SYDVKM. The CDR3 is 14 residues long. DNA for the CDR3: TGTGCCAGCAGTTTAAGGACAGCCCAAGAGACCCAGTACTTC. It translates to CASSLRTAQETQYF.

The chain combines TRBV30 with TRBJ2-4, with 7 nucleotides matching TRBD1. CDR1 is GTSNPN and CDR2 is SVGIG in the germline V gene (reference sequence). The V and J ends lost 0 bases and 6 bases, in that order; junction bases with no gene match: 8. This CDR3 has 15 residues. The CDR3 loop is CAWSVQGLGGNIQYF. The DNA for the CDR3 is TGTGCCTGGAGTGTACAGGGGTTAGGGGGAAACATTCAGTACTTC.

The chain uses TRBV6-9 and TRBJ2-1; 8 bases are shared with TRBD1. Per the germline V gene, CDR1 is MNHGY and CDR2 is SVAAGI. J was trimmed by 8 bases and V by 6 bases; bases with no gene match: 27. This CDR3 has 20 residues. The CDR3 nucleotides are TGTGCCAGCAGCCGTAACGTTTCGAATTATCAGGGGGCGTCTTGCGATGAGCAGTTCTTC. It yields the protein CASSRNVSNYQGASCDEQFF.

This rearrangement joins TRBV7-9 to TRBJ1-3; D is uncertain. Trimming left V 3 bases short and J 0 bases short, with 12 bases between. This CDR3 comprises 16 residues. Germline CDR1 reads SEHNR; CDR2 reads FQNEAQ (reference sequence). The CDR3 nucleotides read TGTGCCAGCAGCTTCCCGGCAGATCGCTCTGGAAACACCATATATTTT. Translating it yields CASSFPADRSGNTIYF. Complete variable domain (other parts from reference TRBV7-9 and TRBJ1-3): DTGVSQNPRHKITKRGQNVTFRCDPISEHNRLYWYRQTLGQGPEFLTYFQNEAQLEKSRLLSDRFSAERPKGSFSTLEIQRTEQGDSAMYLCASSFPADRSGNTIYFGEGSWLTVV.

This chain uses TRBV2 with TRBJ2-3; D ambiguous. V lost 9 bases, J lost 0 bases, and 13 bases lay in between. Germline CDR1 is SNHLY and CDR2 is FYNNEI. The CDR3 is made up of 14 amino acids. CDR3 residues: CASRTGPSTDTQYF. The DNA for the CDR3 is TGTGCCAGTCGAACTGGACCTAGCACAGATACGCAGTATTTT.

The V call is TRBV27, the J call TRBJ1-4; D might be TRBD1 (5 bases). CDR1 and CDR2 from the germline V gene are MNHEY and SMNVEV (reference sequence). The CDR3 covers 14 residues. The V gene lost 6 bases and the J gene lost 10 bases, with 18 bases spanning the gap. This CDR3 reads CASRWGGFQRKLFF. Here the CDR3 DNA reads TGTGCCAGCAGGTGGGGGGGTTTCCAGCGAAAACTGTTTTTT. Variable domain in full (rest from reference TRBV27 and TRBJ1-4): EAQVTQNPRYLITVTGKKLTVTCSQNMNHEYMSWYRQDPGLGLRQIYYSMNVEVTDKGDVPEGYKVSRKEKRNFPLILESPSPNQTSLYFCASRWGGFQRKLFFGSGTQLSVL.

The rearrangement links TRBV5-5 to TRBJ1-5, with unresolved D. V lost 1 base and J lost 0, with 8 bases in between. CDR1 and CDR2 from the germline V gene are SGHKS and YYEKEE (reference sequence). This CDR3 region has 15 residues. CDR3 DNA: TGTGCCAGCAGCTTGTTACCGAATAGCAATCAGCCCCAGCATTTT. This translates into CASSLLPNSNQPQHF.

This chain connects TRBV6-1 to TRBJ1-2, with D possibly matching TRBD1 (6 bases). Germline CDR1 MNHNS, CDR2 SASEGT. The CDR3 sequence is 14 residues long. Trimming shortened V by 3 bases and J by 6 bases, and 14 bases separated the two germline ends. The CDR3 DNA reads TGTGCCAGCAGTGAGGGTGGGGCAGGGGATGGCTACACCTTC. It yields the protein CASSEGGAGDGYTF.

The chain has TRBV28 and TRBJ2-1, with TRBD2 matching over 12 bases. The germline V gene has CDR1 MDHEN and CDR2 SYDVKM. The CDR3 covers 16 residues. The trim removed 6 bases at V and 5 bases at J, leaving 8 bases unmatched. The CDR3 is CASRPRTSGIHNEQFF. DNA of the CDR3: TGTGCCAGCAGACCAAGGACTAGCGGGATCCACAATGAGCAGTTCTTC.

The chain carries TRBV28 and TRBJ2-3, with D perhaps given as TRBD1 or TRBD2 (5 bases each). V lost 2 bases and J lost 8, with 17 bases in between. Germline V gene data show CDR1 as MDHEN and CDR2 as SYDVKM. The CDR3 loop spans 15 amino acids. The CDR3 DNA follows: TGTGCCAGCAGTTTAACTGGTCTAGCTGGGGGTACGCAGTATTTT. Residues: CASSLTGLAGGTQYF.

The chain uses TRBV18 and TRBJ2-2, with TRBD1 matching 8 bases. Germline CDR1 reads KGHSH; CDR2 reads LQKENI. This CDR3 contains 16 residues. V dropped 8 bases and J dropped 3; count of bases not matched to a gene: 11. The CDR3 loop is CASPQQTGAYTGELFF. In nucleotides, the CDR3 is TGTGCCAGCCCCCAGCAGACAGGGGCGTACACCGGGGAGCTGTTTTTT.

This rearrangement joins TRBV10-3 to TRBJ1-5; possibly TRBD1 for D (6 bases). Per germline, CDR1 ENHRY and CDR2 SYGVKD. The CDR3 consists of 17 residues. Trimming shortened V by 0 bases and J by 3 bases, and 15 bases separated the two germline ends. The CDR3 is CAISESGGLGPNQPQHF. The DNA of the CDR3 is TGTGCCATCAGTGAGTCGGGGGGCCTGGGACCCAATCAGCCCCAGCATTTT.

The genes are TRBV28 and TRBJ1-3; D gene uncertain. CDR3 size: 15 residues. V was pared by 2 bases and J by 0 bases, with 8 bases between. Germline V CDR1 and CDR2: MDHEN, SYDVKM. CDR3: CASSLVDLSGNTIYF. The CDR3 nucleotides are TGTGCCAGCAGTTTAGTCGACCTCTCTGGAAACACCATATATTTT.